Listed below are T cell receptor beta chains from one sample, sequenced in a study of regulatory T cells in long-lasting Graves disease. TCRdb re-analysed the multiplex PCR reads in MiXCR, keeping a single row per CDR3 protein. The sample yields approximately 350,000 distinct CDR3 sequences, approximately 16% seen once. Separately, the same data were catalogued under a study of T cells in Graves' hyperthyroidism and ophthalmopathy.

Specimen: peripheral blood mononuclear cells (PBMCs), collected at new diagnosis, from a patient treated with antithyroid drugs. These receptors all stem from a man aged 35 to 55 with Graves disease. Each CDR3 is given with its conserved first and last residue.

v_gene	j_gene	CDR3aa
TRBV2	TRBJ1-1	CASRWEANTEAFF
TRBV12-3/TRBV12-4	TRBJ2-7	CASRTGQGYEQYF
TRBV2	TRBJ2-4	CASRMDRASKNIQYF
TRBV5-1	TRBJ2-3	CASSLASGSGGAITDTQYF
TRBV12-3/TRBV12-4	TRBJ1-1	CAISTLSHTEAFF
TRBV20-1	TRBJ2-7	CSAILGLSYEQYF
TRBV6-5	TRBJ1-2	CASSYRDRGFGGYTF
TRBV20-1	TRBJ2-1	CSASIRAGNEQFF
TRBV9	TRBJ1-2	CASSGLARGDGYTF
TRBV5-4	TRBJ1-4	CASSSGQGKEKLFF
TRBV2	TRBJ1-1	CASSREATTEAFF
TRBV10-3	TRBJ1-5	CAISGGGGDQPQHF
TRBV28	TRBJ2-1	CASSLWTSGGRLNEQFF
TRBV7-9	TRBJ2-1	CASSLAELRYNEQFF
TRBV18	TRBJ1-5	CATQGTLDQPQHF
TRBV5-1	TRBJ2-7	CASRGTASSYEQYF
TRBV5-6	TRBJ2-5	CASSASRNFGETQYF
TRBV7-9	TRBJ2-1	CASFLKRQGAMNEQFF
TRBV4-2	TRBJ2-1	CASSQGASGGEKVQFF
TRBV7-2	TRBJ1-5	CASSLRGHTYSNQPQHF
TRBV6-1	TRBJ2-7	CASSRTGRYPKQYF
TRBV9	TRBJ2-7	CASSVIGSAYEGEQYF
TRBV3-1	NA	CASLAGGTDNEQFF
TRBV7-9	TRBJ2-2	CASTRQGTNTGELFF
TRBV12-3/TRBV12-4	TRBJ1-2	CASSLGGKYGYTF
TRBV7-9	TRBJ2-5	CASRRQGETQYF
TRBV12-3/TRBV12-4	TRBJ2-2	CASTPSGYTGELFF
TRBV4-2	TRBJ2-2	CASSQEGLGGVNTGELFF
TRBV29-1	TRBJ2-5	CSVEHLQGFGETQYF
TRBV6-2/TRBV6-3	TRBJ2-7	CASSRELSYEQYF
TRBV18	TRBJ2-7	CASSPPSIFDEQYF
TRBV28	TRBJ2-5	CASSFSSVIQETQYF
TRBV20-1	TRBJ2-7	CSVRWTQDGGEQYF
TRBV11-3	TRBJ2-2	CASSLAGGRTGELFF
TRBV6-5	TRBJ1-2	CASSYGQNNYGYTF
TRBV11-3	TRBJ2-1	CASSSRGRSNEQFF
TRBV15	TRBJ2-3	CATSREGWGAEGTDTQYF
TRBV28	TRBJ1-5	CASSGPGAVDQPQHF
TRBV11-2	TRBJ2-3	CASSPWGRGGTDTQYF
TRBV10-3	TRBJ1-1	CAIRREATEAFF
TRBV6-2/TRBV6-3	TRBJ2-1	CASSKRAGGPYNEQFF
TRBV7-9	TRBJ2-5	CASSPGQGGAETQYF
TRBV20-1	TRBJ2-7	CSASHSDRDLYEQYF
TRBV20-1	TRBJ2-7	CSGGTAGYEQYF
TRBV5-1	TRBJ2-3	CATAIGLASTQYF
TRBV20-1	TRBJ2-5	CSARDSGGLETQYF
TRBV4-1	TRBJ2-7	CASSQGQTDEQYF
TRBV20-1	TRBJ2-1	CSASLPGQGSYNEQFF
TRBV18	TRBJ2-7	CASSPGLGYEQYF
TRBV20-1	TRBJ2-5	CSARDSPTGTQYF
TRBV28	TRBJ1-1	CASSSRGGITEAFF
TRBV4-1	TRBJ1-2	CASSQGSQGVGYTF
TRBV3-1	TRBJ2-3	CASSPLWGGNTDTQYF
TRBV2	TRBJ2-3	CASSEGLSTDTQYF
TRBV7-8	TRBJ1-5	CASSLLMGGSNQPQHF
TRBV4-3	TRBJ2-7	CASSQTRGGYYEQYF
TRBV29-1	TRBJ2-7	CSVAREYEQYF
TRBV5-1	TRBJ2-7	CASSLEAGAFYEQYF
TRBV28	TRBJ1-3	CASSTPGQGPTIYF